The clone carrying this T cell receptor beta chain was observed a few times. The antigen is undetermined. TCRdb keeps only in-frame clones here, not all; method: immunoSEQ multiplex PCR. The sample shows 15,000 to 20,000 clones, over 60% of them seen only once. This entry belongs to a study of sequential checkpoint blockade in melanoma. Whole-study context: Both treatment sequences were followed by maintenance nivolumab. Study-level results: Response in arm A was associated with pretreatment TIL clonality.

Treatment of the sample: randomized to nivolumab then ipilimumab (arm A) or the reverse (arm B). This clonotype originated in a human donor with melanoma. The sequencing used tumor tissue (inferred from file names), collected from a patient given nivolumab and ipilimumab in sequence.

The CDR3 nucleotides are TGTGCCAGCAGCACGTTTGATAGAGAGACCCAGTACTTC. Translation gives CASSTFDRETQYF. V and J are TRBV28 and TRBJ2-5; D gene ambiguous. Germline V gene data show CDR1 as MDHEN and CDR2 as SYDVKM. V was cut by 6 bases and J by 4 bases, with 12 bases left in between. CDR3 length equals 13 residues. The whole variable domain, remainder taken from reference TRBV28 and TRBJ2-5, is DVKVTQSSRYLVKRTGEKVFLECVQDMDHENMFWYRQDPGLGLRLIYFSYDVKMKEKGDIPEGYSVSREKKERFSLILESASTNQTSMYLCASSTFDRETQYFGPGTRLLVL.